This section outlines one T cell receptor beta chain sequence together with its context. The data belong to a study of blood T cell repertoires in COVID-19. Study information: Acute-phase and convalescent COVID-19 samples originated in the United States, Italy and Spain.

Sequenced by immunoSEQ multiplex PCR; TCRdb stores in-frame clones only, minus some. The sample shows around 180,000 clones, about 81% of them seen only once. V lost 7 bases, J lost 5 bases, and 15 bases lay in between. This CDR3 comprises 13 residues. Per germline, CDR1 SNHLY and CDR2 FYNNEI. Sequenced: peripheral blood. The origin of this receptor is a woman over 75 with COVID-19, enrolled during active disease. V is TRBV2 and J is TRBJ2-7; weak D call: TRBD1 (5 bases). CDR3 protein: CASTAQGYDEQYF. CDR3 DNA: TGTGCCAGCACCGCCCAGGGATACGACGAGCAGTACTTC.